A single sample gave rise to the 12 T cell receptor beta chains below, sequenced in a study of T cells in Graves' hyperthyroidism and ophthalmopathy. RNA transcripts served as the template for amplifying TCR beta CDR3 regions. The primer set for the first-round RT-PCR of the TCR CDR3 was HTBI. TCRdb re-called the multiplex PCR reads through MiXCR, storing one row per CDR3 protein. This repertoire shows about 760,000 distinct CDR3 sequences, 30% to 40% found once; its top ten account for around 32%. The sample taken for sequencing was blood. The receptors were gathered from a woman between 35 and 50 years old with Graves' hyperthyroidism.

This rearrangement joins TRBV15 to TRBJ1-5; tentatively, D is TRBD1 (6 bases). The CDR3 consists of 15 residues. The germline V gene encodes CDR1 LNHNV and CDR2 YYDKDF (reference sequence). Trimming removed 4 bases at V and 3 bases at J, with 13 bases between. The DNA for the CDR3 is TGTGCCACCAGCATTGCTACAGGGCCCAATCAGCCCCAGCATTTT. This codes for CATSIATGPNQPQHF.

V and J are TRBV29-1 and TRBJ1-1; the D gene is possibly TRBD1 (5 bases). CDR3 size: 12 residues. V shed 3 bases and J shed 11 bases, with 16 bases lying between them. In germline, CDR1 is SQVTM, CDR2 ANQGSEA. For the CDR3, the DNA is TGCAGCGTTGACGACGGGGCCTTAGGGGCTTTCTTT. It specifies CSVDDGALGAFF.

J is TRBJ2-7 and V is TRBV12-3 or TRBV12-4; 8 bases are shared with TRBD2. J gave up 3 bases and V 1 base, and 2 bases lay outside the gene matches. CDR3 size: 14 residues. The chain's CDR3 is CASSLGLANYEQYF. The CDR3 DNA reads TGTGCCAGCAGTTTAGGACTAGCGAACTACGAGCAGTACTTC.

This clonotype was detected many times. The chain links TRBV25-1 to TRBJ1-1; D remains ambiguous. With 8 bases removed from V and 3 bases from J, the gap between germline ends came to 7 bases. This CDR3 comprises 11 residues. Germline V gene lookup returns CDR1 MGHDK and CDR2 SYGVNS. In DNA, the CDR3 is TGTGCCAGCGGAGTGGACACTGAAGCTTTCTTT. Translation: CASGVDTEAFF.

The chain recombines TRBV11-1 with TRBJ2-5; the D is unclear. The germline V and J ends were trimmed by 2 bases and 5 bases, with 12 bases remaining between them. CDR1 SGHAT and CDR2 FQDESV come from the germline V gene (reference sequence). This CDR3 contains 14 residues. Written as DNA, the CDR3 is TGTGCCAGCAGCTTAACATTTGTACGGGAGACCCAGTACTTC. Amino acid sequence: CASSLTFVRETQYF.

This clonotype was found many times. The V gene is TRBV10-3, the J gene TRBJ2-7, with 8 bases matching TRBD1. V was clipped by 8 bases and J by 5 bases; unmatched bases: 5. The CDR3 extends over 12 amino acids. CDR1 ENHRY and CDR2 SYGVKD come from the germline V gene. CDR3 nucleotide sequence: TGTGCCATCCAGGGGGCGCGGGACGAGCAGTACTTC. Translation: CAIQGARDEQYF.

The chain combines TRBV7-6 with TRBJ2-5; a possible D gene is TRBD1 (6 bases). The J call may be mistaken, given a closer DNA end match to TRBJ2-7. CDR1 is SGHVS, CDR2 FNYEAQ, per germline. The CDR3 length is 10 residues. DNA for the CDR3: TGTGCCACAGGGGCCGACGAGCAGTACTTC. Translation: CATGADEQYF.

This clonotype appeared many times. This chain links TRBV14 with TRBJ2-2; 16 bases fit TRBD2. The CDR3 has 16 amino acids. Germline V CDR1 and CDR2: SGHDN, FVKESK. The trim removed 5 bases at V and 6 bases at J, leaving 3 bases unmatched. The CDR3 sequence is CASSSGTSGRAGELFF. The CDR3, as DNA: TGTGCCAGCAGCTCCGGGACTAGCGGGAGGGCCGGGGAGCTGTTTTTT.

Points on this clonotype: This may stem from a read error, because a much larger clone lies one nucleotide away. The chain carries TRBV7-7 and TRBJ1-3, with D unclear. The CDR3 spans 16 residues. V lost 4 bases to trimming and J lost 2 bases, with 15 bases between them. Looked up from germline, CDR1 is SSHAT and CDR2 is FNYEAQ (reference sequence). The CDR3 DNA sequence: TGTGCCAGCAGCTCAGTGTTGGGGTCGACTGGAAACACCATATATTTT. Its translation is CASSSVLGSTGNTIYF.

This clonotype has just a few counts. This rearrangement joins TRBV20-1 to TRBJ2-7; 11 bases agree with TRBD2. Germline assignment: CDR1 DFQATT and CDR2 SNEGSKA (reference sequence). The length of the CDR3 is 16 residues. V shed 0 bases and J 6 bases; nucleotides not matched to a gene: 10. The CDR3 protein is CSARDSGRAGEIEQYF. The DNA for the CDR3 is TGCAGTGCTAGAGATAGCGGGAGGGCTGGAGAGATCGAGCAGTACTTC.

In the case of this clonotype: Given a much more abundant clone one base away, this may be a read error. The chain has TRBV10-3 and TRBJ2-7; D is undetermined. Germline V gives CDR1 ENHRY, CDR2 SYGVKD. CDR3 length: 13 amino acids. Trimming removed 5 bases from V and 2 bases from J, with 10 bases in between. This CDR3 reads CAISLREPYEQYF. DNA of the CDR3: TGTGCCATCAGTCTACGTGAACCCTACGAGCAGTACTTC.

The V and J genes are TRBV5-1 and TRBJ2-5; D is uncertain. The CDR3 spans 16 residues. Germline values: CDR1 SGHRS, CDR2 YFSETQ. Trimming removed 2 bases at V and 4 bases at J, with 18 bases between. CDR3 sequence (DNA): TGCGCCAGCAGCTTCTCGGGCCCCTTCTCGGTAGAGACCCAGTACTTC. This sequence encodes CASSFSGPFSVETQYF.